This T cell receptor (beta chain) is drawn from a study of blood T cell repertoires in COVID-19. Using immunoSEQ multiplex PCR, the repertoire was profiled, and TCRdb retains in-frame clones only, with some absent. The sample has some 160,000 clones, roughly 78% seen once. The CDR3 consists of 16 residues. Looked up from germline, CDR1 is SGHRS and CDR2 is YFSETQ. V lost 0 bases, J lost 9 bases, and 11 bases stayed unmatched. This sequence was found in a man between 65 and 79 years old with active or convalescent COVID-19. Sequenced: peripheral blood. The chain recombines TRBV5-1 with TRBJ2-3; 9 nucleotides line up with TRBD2. The CDR3 loop reads CASSLEGGGASATQYF. CDR3 nucleotide sequence: TGCGCCAGCAGCTTGGAGGGCGGGGGGGCCTCTGCCACGCAGTATTTT.